These 13 T cell receptor beta chains originate from one sample sequenced in a study of graft-versus-host responses after intestinal transplantation. TCRdb's copy holds only in-frame clones and misses some; the assay was immunoSEQ multiplex PCR. Among just over 95,000 clones listed, approximately 90% were seen once. For these TCRs, the target antigens are not known. The starting material was unstimulated CD4+ T cells sorted from spleen or lymph node cells, obtained before intestinal transplant. These receptors originate from a human donor who received an intestinal transplant.

The genes are TRBV6-5 and TRBJ1-3; tentative D call: TRBD1 (6 bases). Looked up from germline, CDR1 is MNHEY and CDR2 is SVGAGI. There are 14 residues in the CDR3. The ends were cut back, 5 bases at V and 2 bases at J, with 10 bases in the middle. The DNA of the CDR3 is TGTGCCAGCAGTCCTACAGGGCCTGGAAACACCATATATTTT. It translates to CASSPTGPGNTIYF.

The chain carries TRBV7-2 and TRBJ2-3; 8 bases line up with TRBD2. V lost 0 bases and J lost 0; bases outside the gene matches: 8. CDR1 SGHTA and CDR2 FQGNSA come from the germline V gene. There are 18 residues in the CDR3. The CDR3 DNA is TGTGCCAGCAGCTTAGCGCCGGTACTAGCGGTTAGCACAGATACGCAGTATTTT. Protein sequence: CASSLAPVLAVSTDTQYF.

The V call is TRBV6-6, the J call TRBJ2-6, with D tentatively TRBD1 (5 bases). Germline CDR1 MNHNY, CDR2 SVGAGI (reference sequence). The CDR3 loop spans 15 amino acids. The V end lost 7 bases, the J end lost 2 bases, and 12 bases lay between the germline ends. CDR3 in DNA: TGTGCCAGCAAGGCTGACAGAGCTGGGGCCAACGTCCTGACTTTC. The encoded protein is CASKADRAGANVLTF.

The chain carries TRBV6-1 and TRBJ2-1, with D perhaps matching TRBD1 (5 bases). The CDR3 runs 12 residues. V was clipped by 6 bases and J by 5 bases, with 8 bases between them. The germline gives CDR1 MNHNS, CDR2 SASEGT. CDR3 DNA sequence: TGTGCCAGCAGGGACATAAACAATGAGCAGTTCTTC. Its translation is CASRDINNEQFF.

The chain combines TRBV28 with TRBJ2-7; the D is unclear. The germline CDR1 and CDR2 sequences are MDHEN and SYDVKM. Trimming removed 3 bases at V and 3 bases at J, with 3 bases between. The CDR3 has 11 amino acids. The CDR3 sequence is CASSFLYEQYF. The CDR3 DNA is TGTGCCAGCAGTTTCCTCTACGAGCAGTACTTC.

The chain carries TRBV30 and TRBJ2-5, with TRBD2 identical over 7 bases. Germline V lookup: CDR1 GTSNPN, CDR2 SVGIG (reference sequence). CDR3 length: 13 residues. J gave up 4 bases and V 1 base, and 3 bases lay outside the gene matches. CDR3 loop: CAWSDGGGETQYF. CDR3 coding DNA: TGTGCCTGGAGTGATGGGGGGGGAGAGACCCAGTACTTC.

The sample holds one count of this clone. DNA for the CDR3: TGTGCCAGTAGTATAGATCTAGGGGGGGGCACAGATACGCAGTATTTT. Residues: CASSIDLGGGTDTQYF. V is TRBV19 and J is TRBJ2-3; perhaps TRBD2 as D (7 bases). CDR3 size: 16 residues. CDR1 is LNHDA, CDR2 SQIVND, per germline (reference sequence). Between the trimmed V and J ends, which lost 0 bases and 1 base, there was a span of 11 bases.

The genes are TRBV11-2 and TRBJ1-4; weak D call: TRBD1 (6 bases). The CDR3 is 13 amino acids. In germline, CDR1 is SGHAT, CDR2 FQNNGV. The V and J ends lost 5 bases and 5 bases respectively, with 9 bases between them. CDR3 residues: CASSAGQNEKLFF. Here the CDR3 DNA reads TGTGCCAGCAGCGCCGGACAGAATGAAAAACTGTTTTTT.

The rearrangement uses TRBV30 and TRBJ1-3; D uncertain. V lost 5 bases and J lost 4, with 6 bases in between. Germline V CDR1 and CDR2: GTSNPN, SVGIG (reference sequence). The CDR3 covers 11 residues. The CDR3: CAWASGNTIYF. CDR3 bases: TGTGCCTGGGCGTCCGGAAACACCATATATTTT.

J is TRBJ1-4 and V is TRBV5-1; 12 bases match TRBD1. J lost 3 bases, V lost 4 bases, and 4 bases had no gene match. This CDR3 has 16 residues. In germline, CDR1 is SGHRS, CDR2 YFSETQ. Here the CDR3 reads CASSMGQGAANEKLFF. CDR3 bases: TGCGCCAGCAGCATGGGACAGGGGGCCGCTAATGAAAAACTGTTTTTT.

The chain recombines TRBV6-1 with TRBJ1-2; a possible D gene is TRBD1 (6 bases). The germline V gene has CDR1 MNHNS and CDR2 SASEGT. There are 14 residues in the CDR3. The V end lost 6 bases, the J end lost 6 bases, and 17 bases lay between the germline ends. Here the CDR3 reads CASSKDSRIHGYTF. The CDR3 nucleotides read TGTGCCAGCAGCAAGGACAGCCGGATTCATGGCTACACCTTC.

The chain is built from TRBV19 and TRBJ1-5, with D maybe TRBD1 (6 bases). V was pared by 4 bases and J by 2 bases, with 15 bases between. The CDR3 sequence is 16 residues long. Germline V gene sequence: CDR1 LNHDA, CDR2 SQIVND (reference sequence). CDR3 sequence: CASSKGGGAGNQPQHF. CDR3 coding DNA: TGTGCCAGTAGTAAAGGCGGGGGGGCTGGCAATCAGCCCCAGCATTTT. The variable domain in full, with the rest retrieved from reference TRBV19 and TRBJ1-5, is DGGITQSPKYLFRKEGQNVTLSCEQNLNHDAMYWYRQDPGQGLRLIYYSQIVNDFQKGDIAEGYSVSREKKESFPLTVTSAQKNPTAFYLCASSKGGGAGNQPQHFGDGTRLSIL.

V is TRBV7-6 and J is TRBJ2-3; D not resolved. The V end was cut by 1 base, the J end by 10 bases, with 12 bases between. The CDR3 loop spans 13 amino acids. Germline values: CDR1 SGHVS, CDR2 FNYEAQ. This CDR3 is CASSLGRAFAQYF. The DNA of the CDR3 is TGTGCCAGCAGCTTAGGGCGAGCGTTTGCGCAGTATTTT.